The rows below give T cell receptor beta chains drawn from one sample of a study of CD8 T cells in Susac syndrome. TCRdb passed the immunoSEQ multiplex PCR reads through MiXCR, listing each CDR3 protein once. The profile shows approximately 140,000 distinct CDR3 sequences, approximately 95% of them singletons. Sequenced input: CD8+ T cells from PBMCs. The receptors come from a human donor in good health. Both conserved end residues are part of each CDR3. The D gene is left open where the match is weak. Clone size is stated in some rows and not others, as once, few, many or a class when expanded.

D: TRBD2; size: -; V: TRBV11-2; J: TRBJ2-7; CDR3: CASSLLGGETSVYEQYF; DNA: TGTGCCAGCAGCTTACTCGGAGGGGAGACTAGCGTATACGAGCAGTACTTC
D: TRBD1; size: -; V: TRBV3-1; J: TRBJ2-3; CDR3: CASSQGDSSTDTQYF; DNA: TGTGCCAGCAGCCAAGGGGACAGCAGCACAGATACGCAGTATTTT
D: -; size: -; V: TRBV27; J: TRBJ1-2; CDR3: CASSLTGSGGYTF; DNA: TGTGCCAGCAGTTTGACAGGTTCCGGTGGCTACACCTTC
D: -; size: -; V: TRBV3-1; J: TRBJ2-5; CDR3: CASSRLLQETQYF; DNA: TGTGCCAGCAGCCGGCTATTGCAAGAGACCCAGTACTTC
D: -; size: -; V: TRBV28; J: TRBJ1-1; CDR3: CATNTGRMNTEAFF; DNA: TGTGCCACCAATACGGGACGGATGAACACTGAAGCTTTCTTT
D: TRBD1; size: once; V: TRBV7-7; J: TRBJ2-7; CDR3: CASSPGQGHEQYF; DNA: TGTGCTAGCAGCCCGGGACAGGGGCACGAGCAGTACTTC
D: -; size: -; V: TRBV7-9; J: TRBJ1-5; CDR3: CASSSDGLGYQPQHF; DNA: TGTGCCAGCAGCTCCGACGGGTTGGGGTATCAGCCCCAGCATTTT
D: -; size: -; V: TRBV20-1; J: TRBJ2-7; CDR3: CSARAGTPYEQYF; DNA: TGCAGTGCTAGGGCGGGGACCCCCTACGAGCAGTACTTC
D: TRBD2; size: -; V: TRBV7-9; J: TRBJ2-3; CDR3: CASSDGRSDTQYF; DNA: TGTGCCAGCAGCGACGGGAGGTCGGATACGCAGTATTTT
D: TRBD1; size: -; V: TRBV7-9; J: TRBJ2-5; CDR3: CASSIGQGAWETQYF; DNA: TGTGCCAGCAGCATAGGACAGGGGGCGTGGGAGACCCAGTACTTC
D: -; size: -; V: TRBV20-1; J: TRBJ2-7; CDR3: CSAPQGGFGYEQYF; DNA: TGCAGTGCTCCACAGGGGGGGTTTGGGTATGAGCAGTACTTC
D: TRBD1; size: few; V: TRBV27; J: TRBJ1-1; CDR3: CASSLDRLNTEAFF; DNA: TGTGCCAGCAGTCTGGACAGGCTGAACACTGAAGCTTTCTTT
D: TRBD1; size: -; V: TRBV19; J: TRBJ1-1; CDR3: CASSTQGANTEAFF; DNA: TGTGCCAGTAGTACCCAGGGGGCAAACACTGAAGCTTTCTTT
D: -; size: -; V: TRBV5-6; J: TRBJ2-7; CDR3: CASSLAGWEQYF; DNA: TGTGCCAGCAGCTTGGCTGGGTGGGAGCAGTACTTC
D: TRBD2; size: -; V: TRBV4-1; J: TRBJ2-1; CDR3: CASSQFLAGGTYNEQFF; DNA: TGCGCCAGCAGCCAATTCTTAGCGGGGGGAACCTACAATGAGCAGTTCTTC
D: TRBD2; size: -; V: TRBV6-1; J: TRBJ2-3; CDR3: CASSLRLAGVLTDTQYF; DNA: TGTGCCAGCAGCCTCCGACTAGCGGGAGTATTGACAGATACGCAGTATTTT
D: -; size: -; V: TRBV20-1; J: TRBJ2-7; CDR3: CSAKLIYEQYF; DNA: TGCAGTGCCAAGCTTATCTACGAGCAGTACTTC
D: -; size: -; V: TRBV12-3/TRBV12-4; J: TRBJ2-1; CDR3: CASSQQGLYNEQFF; DNA: TGTGCCAGCAGTCAACAGGGTCTCTACAATGAGCAGTTCTTC
D: -; size: -; V: TRBV24-1; J: TRBJ1-5; CDR3: CATSDGDMGNNQPQHF; DNA: TGTGCCACCAGTGATGGGGACATGGGCAACAATCAGCCCCAGCATTTT
D: -; size: -; V: TRBV27; J: TRBJ2-5; CDR3: CASSSLGQYQETQYF; DNA: TGTGCCAGCAGTTCTCTCGGACAGTACCAAGAGACCCAGTACTTC
D: TRBD2; size: -; V: TRBV20-1; J: TRBJ2-3; CDR3: CSARGLAGTDTQYF; DNA: TGCAGTGCTCGCGGACTAGCGGGAACAGATACGCAGTATTTT
D: -; size: -; V: TRBV27; J: TRBJ2-1; CDR3: CASGDLEQFF; DNA: TGTGCCAGCGGCGATCTTGAGCAGTTCTTC
D: -; size: once; V: TRBV9; J: TRBJ1-1; CDR3: CASSPSGGGTEAFF; DNA: TGTGCCAGCAGCCCGTCGGGGGGAGGGACTGAAGCTTTCTTT
D: -; size: -; V: TRBV29-1; J: TRBJ2-3; CDR3: CSVEYPDSTDTQYF; DNA: TGCAGCGTTGAGTACCCTGACAGCACAGATACGCAGTATTTT
D: -; size: -; V: TRBV15; J: TRBJ2-3; CDR3: CATSIARGTDTQYF; DNA: TGTGCCACCAGCATCGCTCGAGGCACAGATACGCAGTATTTT
D: TRBD1; size: -; V: TRBV19; J: TRBJ2-1; CDR3: CASSTPGQGLYNEQFF; DNA: TGTGCCAGTAGTACACCGGGACAGGGCCTCTACAATGAGCAGTTCTTC
D: TRBD1; size: -; V: TRBV20-1; J: TRBJ1-2; CDR3: CSARDRVGYGYTF; DNA: TGCAGTGCTAGGGACAGGGTGGGTTATGGCTACACCTTC
D: TRBD1; size: -; V: TRBV11-2; J: TRBJ2-2; CDR3: CASNPGQGTGELFF; DNA: TGTGCCAGCAATCCGGGACAGGGGACCGGGGAGCTGTTTTTT
D: TRBD2; size: -; V: TRBV3-1; J: TRBJ2-3; CDR3: CASRPGWTSADTQYF; DNA: TGTGCCAGCAGACCAGGGTGGACTAGTGCAGATACGCAGTATTTT
D: TRBD2; size: -; V: TRBV11-3; J: TRBJ2-1; CDR3: CASSLGGGLDEQFF; DNA: TGTGCCAGCAGCTTGGGGGGAGGGCTCGATGAGCAGTTCTTC
D: -; size: once; V: TRBV27; J: TRBJ1-1; CDR3: CASSSETRGTEAFF; DNA: TGTGCCAGCAGTTCAGAGACGCGCGGCACTGAAGCTTTCTTT
D: -; size: -; V: TRBV30; J: TRBJ1-5; CDR3: CAWSAGNYGQPQHF; DNA: TGTGCCTGGAGTGCAGGGAATTATGGTCAGCCCCAGCATTTT
D: -; size: -; V: TRBV27; J: TRBJ2-2; CDR3: CASSLSRAGTGELFF; DNA: TGTGCCAGCAGTTTATCCAGGGCGGGCACCGGGGAGCTGTTTTTT
D: -; size: -; V: TRBV15; J: TRBJ2-7; CDR3: CATSREPSTSYEQYF; DNA: TGTGCCACCAGCAGAGAGCCCAGTACCTCCTACGAGCAGTACTTC
D: -; size: -; V: TRBV29-1; J: TRBJ2-5; CDR3: CSAEGSEETQYF; DNA: TGCAGCGCCGAAGGCAGTGAAGAGACCCAGTACTTC
D: -; size: once; V: TRBV5-3; J: TRBJ2-5; CDR3: CARSLEGSETQYF; DNA: TGTGCCAGAAGCTTGGAGGGTTCGGAGACCCAGTACTTC
D: TRBD2; size: -; V: TRBV9; J: TRBJ2-3; CDR3: CASSVGTSGSSDTQYF; DNA: TGTGCCAGCAGCGTTGGGACTAGCGGGAGTTCAGATACGCAGTATTTT
D: -; size: -; V: TRBV28; J: TRBJ1-2; CDR3: CANLLEGENYGYTF; DNA: TGTGCCAACCTGCTCGAAGGGGAAAACTATGGCTACACCTTC
D: TRBD2; size: -; V: TRBV9; J: TRBJ2-1; CDR3: CASSPTSGKHNEQFF; DNA: TGTGCCAGCAGCCCGACTAGCGGGAAACACAATGAGCAGTTCTTC
D: TRBD2; size: -; V: TRBV10-3; J: TRBJ2-7; CDR3: CAIGTSGPHLEQYF; DNA: TGTGCCATCGGGACTAGCGGCCCCCATTTGGAGCAGTACTTC
D: TRBD1; size: -; V: TRBV29-1; J: TRBJ2-7; CDR3: CSVGRDRGYEQYF; DNA: TGCAGCGTGGGCCGGGACAGGGGATACGAGCAGTACTTC
D: -; size: once; V: TRBV4-3; J: TRBJ2-1; CDR3: CASSQDTNPSFYNEQFF; DNA: TGCGCCAGCAGCCAAGATACAAACCCTAGTTTCTACAATGAGCAGTTCTTC
D: TRBD2; size: -; V: TRBV5-4; J: TRBJ2-1; CDR3: CASSFSLAGGPYNEQFF; DNA: TGTGCCAGCAGCTTCTCTTTGGCGGGAGGTCCGTACAATGAGCAGTTCTTC
D: TRBD2; size: -; V: TRBV7-9; J: TRBJ2-2; CDR3: CASSLVGRERTNTGELFF; DNA: TGTGCCAGCAGCTTAGTGGGGAGGGAGAGAACGAACACCGGGGAGCTGTTTTTT
D: -; size: -; V: TRBV5-6; J: TRBJ1-1; CDR3: CASTPGPGANTEAFF; DNA: TGTGCCAGCACCCCCGGACCGGGGGCGAACACTGAAGCTTTCTTT